Below, one T cell receptor (beta chain) is given with its context. These data originate in a study of blood T cell repertoires in COVID-19. The overall study: COVID-19 samples collected from the United States, Italy and Spain covered acute and convalescent phases. Nucleic acid was either cDNA or gDNA, and it came from T cells, B-cell-depleted T cells, or PBMCs.

Germline CDR1 reads LNHDA; CDR2 reads SQIVND (reference sequence). Deletions cut 6 bases from V and 6 bases from J, with 20 bases between. The CDR3 runs to 16 residues. Authors' analysis steps: Cell counts per sample came from amplifying reference gene primers. Sequencing used immunoSEQ multiplex PCR; TCRdb keeps in-frame clones, though not all of them. That table furnishes V, J and clone size, whereas the DNA furnished D and trimming. The table has 150,000 to 200,000 clones, roughly four fifths seen once. The receptor's source is a man between 65 and 79 years old who had recovered from COVID-19. Sequenced sample: peripheral blood. The chain employs TRBV19 and TRBJ1-4, with D uncertain. CDR3 region: CASRGAEASRDEKLFF. DNA for the CDR3: TGTGCCAGTAGGGGCGCGGAGGCCTCGCGGGATGAAAAACTGTTTTTT.